These T cell receptor beta chains were read from a single sample in a study of vaccination and CD4 T cells after COVID-19. For these receptors, no antigen is known. Using its own MiXCR run on the PCR reads, TCRdb lists one record per CDR3 protein. The table records around 16,000 distinct CDR3 sequences, roughly 73% of them present only once. The sample was CD4+ T cells from blood, cultured in vitro. These receptor sequences come from a human donor who had recovered from COVID-19. Both conserved end residues are part of each CDR3. The D gene is left open where the match is weak. Not every row has a clone size; where given, it reads once, few, many or a size class.

j_call,clone_size,d_call,v_call,cdr3_nt,cdr3_aa
TRBJ2-1,-,-,TRBV15,TGTGCCACCAGCAGCCGAAGTCGGGGTAGCGGGCCGAGGGGGCCTAATGAGCAGTTCTTC,CATSSRSRGSGPRGPNEQFF
TRBJ1-6,-,TRBD1,TRBV6-1,TGTGCCAGCAGCCGGGACAGACAGTCCCGCTCCTATAATTCACCCCTCCACTTT,CASSRDRQSRSYNSPLHF
TRBJ1-5,-,TRBD1,TRBV20-1,TGCAGTGCAGGGACAGGGGGGTCTTATAGCAATCAGCCCCAGCATTTT,CSAGTGGSYSNQPQHF
TRBJ1-2,-,-,TRBV7-2,TGTGCCAGCAGCCCCGGGCGAGGAACTAACTATGGCTACACCTTC,CASSPGRGTNYGYTF
TRBJ1-1,-,-,TRBV20-1,TGCAGTGCTAGAATTTTTATGACCCGACAGCAGAACACTGAAGCTTTCTTT,CSARIFMTRQQNTEAFF
TRBJ2-2,few,TRBD1,TRBV10-1,TGCGCCAGCAGTGAGTTGACAGGGCTAACCGGGGAGCTGTTTTTT,CASSELTGLTGELFF
TRBJ2-7,-,TRBD2,TRBV12-3/TRBV12-4,TGTGCCAGCAGTCCCCTGAGCGGGAGTATCCACGAGCAGTACTTC,CASSPLSGSIHEQYF
TRBJ2-7,-,-,TRBV30,TGTGCCTGGGGACGGCTAGGTCCCTACGAGCAGTACTTC,CAWGRLGPYEQYF
TRBJ1-3,once,-,TRBV7-2,TGTGCCAGCAGCTTAGGGGGCCGGACCTCTGGAAACACCATATATTTT,CASSLGGRTSGNTIYF
TRBJ1-1,-,TRBD1,TRBV29-1,TGCAGCGCCGGGACAGGTCGGGGCACTGAAGCTTTCTTT,CSAGTGRGTEAFF
TRBJ1-5,-,TRBD1,TRBV7-9,TGTGCCAGCAGCCTCTGGACAGGGTCGGGGAATCAGCCCCAGCATTTT,CASSLWTGSGNQPQHF
TRBJ1-6,-,-,TRBV19,TGTGCCAGCCGGGGCAGGGCGAGCTCCTATAATTCACCCCTCCACTTT,CASRGRASSYNSPLHF
TRBJ1-5,-,-,TRBV7-2,TGTGCCAGCAGCTCGCAGGGGAATCAGCCCCAGCATTTT,CASSSQGNQPQHF
TRBJ1-6,few,-,TRBV6-2/TRBV6-3,TGTGCCAGCAGCGACTACATGAGGAGCTCCTATAATTCACCCCTCCACTTT,CASSDYMRSSYNSPLHF
TRBJ2-1,few,TRBD2,TRBV20-1,TGCAGTGCTAGTATGGCGGGAGTATCCAATGAGCAGTTCTTC,CSASMAGVSNEQFF
TRBJ1-6,-,-,TRBV27,TGTGCCAGCAGCCGTTACTGGGATTCACCCCTCCACTTT,CASSRYWDSPLHF
TRBJ1-5,once,-,TRBV3-1,TGTGCCAGCAGCCAAGGTGGGCTCGGGCCCCAGCATTTT,CASSQGGLGPQHF
TRBJ1-6,-,-,TRBV27,TGTGCCAGCAGCCCACCTGACTCCTATAATTCACCCCTCCACTTT,CASSPPDSYNSPLHF
TRBJ1-5,-,-,TRBV6-2/TRBV6-3,TGTGCCAGCAGTTACTCAGGGCAGATGCAGCATTTT,CASSYSGQMQHF
TRBJ1-1,-,-,TRBV5-1,TGCGCCAGCAGCTTGGCCGGAGTGGCCGGGGCTTTCTTT,CASSLAGVAGAFF
TRBJ1-5,-,TRBD1,TRBV28,TGTGCCAGCAGTTTAGGGACAGTAAATAGCAATCAGCCCCAGCATTTT,CASSLGTVNSNQPQHF
TRBJ1-1,-,TRBD1,TRBV11-2,TGTGCCAGCAGACCGGACAGGGCTGAAGCTTTCTTT,CASRPDRAEAFF
TRBJ1-6,-,-,TRBV25-1,TGTGCCAGCAGTTCCCACCGCCCTGCGGGTTCACCCCTCCACTTT,CASSSHRPAGSPLHF
TRBJ1-1,-,TRBD1,TRBV25-1,TGTGCCAGCAGTCCCCGGACAGGGAGGCCTGAAGCTTTCTTT,CASSPRTGRPEAFF
TRBJ1-1,-,TRBD1,TRBV30,TGTGCCTGGAGGGGACAGGGGAAGAACACTGAAGCTTTCTTT,CAWRGQGKNTEAFF
TRBJ2-5,-,-,TRBV7-2,TGTGCCAGCAGCCCGACGGGGACCACATTGGAGACCCAGTACTTC,CASSPTGTTLETQYF
TRBJ1-1,-,-,TRBV20-1,TGCAGTGCTAGAGGCCCCGGGGCAGTAGCTTTCTTT,CSARGPGAVAFF
TRBJ1-2,-,TRBD1,TRBV6-1,TGTGCCAGCACGGACAGGGGAAACTATGGCTACACCTTC,CASTDRGNYGYTF
TRBJ1-2,few,-,TRBV28,TGTGCCAGCAGTTTATTGACCGCGGGCTATGGCTACACCTTC,CASSLLTAGYGYTF
TRBJ2-3,-,-,TRBV7-2,TGTGCCAGCAGCTACCGACCCCTTAGCGGAGATACGCAGTATTTT,CASSYRPLSGDTQYF
TRBJ1-5,-,TRBD1,TRBV18,TGTGCCAGCTCACCGTCACAAACAGGGGATCAGCCCCAGCATTTT,CASSPSQTGDQPQHF
TRBJ1-4,-,-,TRBV7-2,TGTGCCAGCAGCTTAGCGTCAGTCCGCGGTAATGAAAAACTGTTTTTT,CASSLASVRGNEKLFF
TRBJ1-5,-,-,TRBV7-6,TGTGCCAGCAGCTTAAGGGCAGGGAGTGGCAATCAGCCCCAGCATTTT,CASSLRAGSGNQPQHF
TRBJ1-1,-,-,TRBV18,TGTGCCAGCTCACCAACCACAGAGCGTGAAGCTTTCTTT,CASSPTTEREAFF
TRBJ1-2,few,-,TRBV20-1,TGCAGTGCAACTAGGTTAGGCCTGCAGGCCTATGGCTACACCTTC,CSATRLGLQAYGYTF
TRBJ2-7,-,TRBD2,TRBV20-1,TGCAGTGGCAGCGGGAGGCTCTCCTACGAGCAGTACTTC,CSGSGRLSYEQYF
TRBJ2-5,once,TRBD2,TRBV25-1,TGTGCCAGCAGTGCGGGGGGAAGGTCATACCAAGAGACCCAGTACTTC,CASSAGGRSYQETQYF
TRBJ1-1,few,TRBD1,TRBV20-1,TGCAGTGGCACAGGGGGTTTGGGGACTGAAGCTTTCTTT,CSGTGGLGTEAFF
TRBJ1-1,-,-,TRBV7-9,TGTGCCAGCAGCTTTTCCGGAGGTCGGAACACTGAAGCTTTCTTT,CASSFSGGRNTEAFF
TRBJ2-7,-,-,TRBV6-1,TGTGCCAGCAGCCCCTCCGGGGGGCTCCCCCACGAGCAGTACTTC,CASSPSGGLPHEQYF
TRBJ1-5,-,-,TRBV10-3,TGTGCCATCAGAGGGTATAGCAATCAGCCCCAGCATTTT,CAIRGYSNQPQHF
TRBJ2-5,-,-,TRBV7-9,TGTGCCAGCAGCGGACCGGGACACGTATTGAAAGAGACCCAGTACTTC,CASSGPGHVLKETQYF
TRBJ1-2,-,TRBD1,TRBV6-2/TRBV6-3,TGTGCCAGCAGTTACCTAAACAGGGGACGGCGCTACACCTTC,CASSYLNRGRRYTF
TRBJ2-5,few,-,TRBV6-1,TGTGCCAGCACCCGCCGGGGCGGGCCCCAAGAGACCCAGTACTTC,CASTRRGGPQETQYF
TRBJ1-2,-,-,TRBV6-1,TGTGCCAGCAGTGAAGACCCTAACAGGGAGCACTACACCTTC,CASSEDPNREHYTF
TRBJ1-2,few,-,TRBV6-5,TGTGCCAGCAGTTACGACGGTCCAAACGCGGGGGGCTACACCTTC,CASSYDGPNAGGYTF
TRBJ2-5,-,-,TRBV6-5,TGTGCCAGCAGTTACCCCCCCGGACCCCAGTACTTC,CASSYPPGPQYF
TRBJ1-1,-,-,TRBV28,TGTGCCAGCAGTTTAGGTGGCGGGATAATGAACACTGAAGCTTTCTTT,CASSLGGGIMNTEAFF
TRBJ2-3,-,TRBD2,TRBV6-1,TGTGCCAGCAGTGTACTAGCGGGGAAACCAGATACGCAGTATTTT,CASSVLAGKPDTQYF
TRBJ2-3,-,TRBD2,TRBV7-8,TGTGCCAGCAGCTTTAGCGGGAAAGGGTCAGATACGCAGTATTTT,CASSFSGKGSDTQYF
TRBJ1-2,-,TRBD1,TRBV7-2,TGTGCCAGCAGCTTAGCCAGGGGGACTGGGTATGGCTACACCTTC,CASSLARGTGYGYTF
TRBJ1-3,-,-,TRBV10-1,TGCGCCAGCAGTGAGTTCAGGGTAACTGGAAACACCATATATTTT,CASSEFRVTGNTIYF
TRBJ1-1,-,-,TRBV5-1,TGCGCCAGCAGCGGAGGGATTCCCAGGACTGAAGCTTTCTTT,CASSGGIPRTEAFF
TRBJ2-1,medium-sized,-,TRBV7-2,TGTGCCAGCAGCTTCGCCTCTGGGGGGATCTACAATGAGCAGTTCTTC,CASSFASGGIYNEQFF
TRBJ1-1,few,TRBD1,TRBV6-1,TGTGCCATCCGACAGGGTATCTCTGGGGGCACTGAAGCTTTCTTT,CAIRQGISGGTEAFF
TRBJ1-2,-,TRBD1,TRBV7-2,TGTGCCAGCAGCCCCCGGGACAGGGACGGCTACACCTTC,CASSPRDRDGYTF
TRBJ1-5,few,-,TRBV7-2,TGTGCCAGCAGCTTAGGACAGGCTAATCAGCCCCAGCATTTT,CASSLGQANQPQHF
TRBJ1-2,once,TRBD1,TRBV7-2,TGTGCCAGCAGCTTAGGGGGGCAGGGGGCCGGCTACACCTTC,CASSLGGQGAGYTF
TRBJ1-1,-,-,TRBV20-1,TGCAGTGCTAGAGTGTGGTCCTCGAACACTGAAGCTTTCTTT,CSARVWSSNTEAFF
TRBJ2-2,-,-,TRBV6-1,TGTGCCAGCAGCAGGGGAGGCACCGGGGAGCTGTTTTTT,CASSRGGTGELFF